This is a list of T cell receptor beta chains from one sample in a study of PD-1 blockade in mismatch repair-deficient tumors. Clones were sequenced by immunoSEQ multiplex PCR, and TCRdb holds only the in-frame ones, with some missing. This table has some 120,000 clones, 86% appearing once. Material: peripheral blood, obtained 44 weeks after starting pembrolizumab. These TCRs come from an adult with mismatch repair-deficient cancer. Both conserved end residues are part of each CDR3. The D gene is left open where the match is weak. The listing skips clone size in some rows; elsewhere it reads once, few, many or a size class.

clone_size: few
j_call: TRBJ1-1
v_call: TRBV28
d_call: NA
cdr3_aa: CASLGPPGIMNTEAFF
cdr3_nt: TGTGCCAGCTTGGGTCCACCCGGGATCATGAACACTGAAGCTTTCTTT

clone_size: NA
j_call: TRBJ2-7
v_call: TRBV6-1
d_call: TRBD1
cdr3_aa: CASSFRTGVYEQYF
cdr3_nt: TGTGCCAGCAGTTTTCGGACAGGGGTCTACGAGCAGTACTTC

clone_size: NA
j_call: TRBJ2-1
v_call: TRBV5-1
d_call: TRBD1
cdr3_aa: CASSFRGSSYNEQFF
cdr3_nt: TGCGCCAGCAGCTTCAGGGGGAGCTCCTACAATGAGCAGTTCTTC

clone_size: once
j_call: TRBJ2-5
v_call: TRBV28
d_call: TRBD1
cdr3_aa: CASTSSGGEGETQYF
cdr3_nt: TGTGCCAGCACCTCCTCAGGGGGCGAGGGAGAGACCCAGTACTTC

clone_size: NA
j_call: TRBJ2-7
v_call: TRBV5-1
d_call: NA
cdr3_aa: CASSQTFDSDEQYF
cdr3_nt: TGCGCCAGCTCGCAGACTTTTGACTCGGACGAGCAGTACTTC

clone_size: NA
j_call: TRBJ1-4
v_call: TRBV18
d_call: TRBD1
cdr3_aa: CASSPIMSRQGAWRDEKLFF
cdr3_nt: TGTGCCAGCTCACCAATCATGTCACGACAGGGGGCATGGAGAGATGAAAAACTGTTTTTT

clone_size: NA
j_call: TRBJ2-7
v_call: TRBV9
d_call: TRBD2
cdr3_aa: CASSVEPSGAYEQYF
cdr3_nt: TGTGCCAGCAGCGTAGAGCCTAGCGGAGCCTACGAGCAGTACTTC

clone_size: NA
j_call: TRBJ2-7
v_call: TRBV5-1
d_call: TRBD2
cdr3_aa: CASSPQREIPYEQYF
cdr3_nt: TGCGCCAGCAGCCCTCAGCGGGAGATTCCCTACGAGCAGTACTTC

clone_size: NA
j_call: TRBJ1-1
v_call: TRBV5-5
d_call: TRBD1
cdr3_aa: CASRQGASNTEAFF
cdr3_nt: TGTGCCAGCAGACAGGGGGCCTCAAACACTGAAGCTTTCTTT

clone_size: NA
j_call: TRBJ2-2
v_call: TRBV6-6
d_call: NA
cdr3_aa: CASSYVGSGELFF
cdr3_nt: TGTGCCAGCAGTTACGTAGGGTCCGGGGAGCTGTTTTTT

clone_size: NA
j_call: TRBJ2-5
v_call: TRBV28
d_call: NA
cdr3_aa: CASSLFVVQAQETQYF
cdr3_nt: TGTGCCAGCAGTTTATTCGTCGTACAGGCCCAAGAGACCCAGTACTTC

clone_size: NA
j_call: TRBJ2-7
v_call: TRBV25-1
d_call: NA
cdr3_aa: CASSQTPTYEQYF
cdr3_nt: TGTGCCAGCAGTCAGACACCAACCTACGAGCAGTACTTC

clone_size: NA
j_call: TRBJ2-7
v_call: TRBV27
d_call: NA
cdr3_aa: CASSLVVNSYEQYF
cdr3_nt: TGTGCCAGCAGTTTAGTTGTCAACTCCTACGAGCAGTACTTC

clone_size: once
j_call: TRBJ1-1
v_call: TRBV30
d_call: NA
cdr3_aa: CAWIRTSRGAFF
cdr3_nt: TGTGCCTGGATCAGGACATCCAGAGGAGCTTTCTTT

clone_size: NA
j_call: TRBJ2-1
v_call: TRBV5-6
d_call: NA
cdr3_aa: CASSLGRGYEQFF
cdr3_nt: TGTGCCAGCAGCTTGGGCCGAGGGTATGAGCAGTTCTTC

clone_size: NA
j_call: TRBJ2-5
v_call: TRBV7-2
d_call: TRBD2
cdr3_aa: CASSPRTSGRGETQYF
cdr3_nt: TGTGCCAGCAGTCCACGGACTAGCGGGAGGGGAGAGACCCAGTACTTC

clone_size: NA
j_call: TRBJ2-3
v_call: TRBV6-4
d_call: NA
cdr3_aa: CASSVEGSTDTQYF
cdr3_nt: TGTGCCAGCAGTGTGGAGGGGAGCACAGATACGCAGTATTTT

clone_size: NA
j_call: TRBJ2-1
v_call: TRBV4-2
d_call: NA
cdr3_aa: CASSQGLITTYNEQFF
cdr3_nt: TGTGCCAGCAGCCAAGGATTGATTACGACCTACAATGAGCAGTTCTTC

clone_size: NA
j_call: TRBJ2-1
v_call: TRBV6-5
d_call: TRBD2
cdr3_aa: CASSPTSGEQFF
cdr3_nt: TGTGCCAGCAGCCCGACTAGCGGAGAGCAGTTCTTC

clone_size: NA
j_call: TRBJ2-7
v_call: TRBV11-3
d_call: NA
cdr3_aa: CASSLRASYEQYF
cdr3_nt: TGTGCCAGCAGCTTAAGGGCCTCCTACGAGCAGTACTTC